The subject of this entry is one TCR beta chain. Its antigen is still unknown. The data stem from a study of post-analysis software for immune sequencing data. Germline values: CDR1 SEHNR, CDR2 FQNEAQ (reference sequence). Trimming took off 3 bases at V and 7 bases at J, with 9 bases between the two ends. The CDR3 extends over 12 amino acids. Study-level results: Included in a set of several TRBV segments more frequent in patients than controls were TRBV5-6, TRBV5-1 and TRBV20-1.

Every TCR beta cDNA library bore unique molecular identifiers. The authors obtained roughly 550,000 cDNA molecules from roughly 1 to 10 million T cells. TCRdb fed the PCR reads into MiXCR, producing one record per CDR3 protein. The repertoire holds roughly 670,000 distinct CDR3 sequences, with 59% as singletons. The TCR sequence derives from a girl under 10 years old with multiple sclerosis. The material sequenced was blood. This chain connects TRBV7-9 to TRBJ1-2; tentatively, D is TRBD1 (5 bases). In nucleotides, the CDR3 is TGTGCCAGCAGCTTGACAGTTCGTGGCTACACCTTC. It yields the protein CASSLTVRGYTF.